The TCR beta chain described here comes from a study of T cell responses to AZD1222 COVID-19 vaccine. V was trimmed by 1 base and J by 5 bases, leaving 6 bases between them. The CDR3 is made up of 13 amino acids. A note on this clone: Its specificity is not known.

This table comes from immunoSEQ multiplex PCR, and its TCRdb copy is limited to in-frame clones, with some not included. The repertoire holds 100,000 to 110,000 clones, with about 90% as singletons. Overall study results and limits: Baseline seropositives among AZD1222 recipients totaled only 6 or 7. In all cases, repertoires were sampled only after the peak T cell response. Reportedly, close to half of spike-specific TCRs are directed against unmutated variant regions.

The clonotype comes from an adult in good health. Specimen: peripheral blood, collected on day 0 of AZD1222 vaccination. The J gene is TRBJ1-5, the V gene TRBV12-3 or TRBV12-4; D call uncertain. CDR3 residues: CASSLVGDQPQHF. As DNA, the CDR3 is TGTGCCAGCAGTTTAGTGGGTGATCAGCCCCAGCATTTT.